The TCR beta chain described here comes from a study of shared clonotypes between healthy human individuals (dated by TCRdb to 2020 to 2022). Regarding the complete study: A few men and a couple of women, aged 18 to 49 years, made up the cohort. Libraries were prepared and TCR repertoires were sequenced by different laboratories using diverse techniques, in order to increase sequencing depth and limit assay-specific biases. Leukapheresis yielded between about 0.85 and 10 billion PBMCs per donor. To estimate repertoire size and how much clonotype sharing occurs between individuals, the study deeply sequenced the blood TCR repertoires of 4 to 6 healthy adults. Per donor, three plates each were used for CD4 naive and CD4 memory, two for CD8 naive, and one for CD8 memory.

Donors were healthy HIV-negative adults with no recently reported acute infections or vaccinations. Every donor was a Caucasian adult living in Nashville, Tennessee, USA. CD4+ T cells were enriched by magnetic negative selection; naive cells were then positively selected on CD45RA, and the negative fraction formed the memory subset. Blood was collected by leukapheresis, and PBMCs were isolated by Ficoll-Histopaque density gradient centrifugation and then cryopreserved in liquid nitrogen vapor phase. Purity and quantity of every magnetically sorted T cell population were checked by analytical flow cytometry. From each sorted fraction, genomic DNA was isolated and quantified by UV absorbance on a Nanodrop 2000c. The CDR3 goes from the cysteine to the phenylalanine over 13 residues. The entry retains the CDR3 DNA only, 39 bases that are in frame from base 1. The trim is 0 bases for V and 7 bases for J, with a gap of 9 bases between the germline ends. Based on the germline V gene, the CDR1 and CDR2 sequences are KGHSH and LQKENI.

General findings and caveats noted by the study authors: Because the study included only a small number of donors, the genetic and exposure-history diversity represented was limited. Incomplete sequencing was indicated by rarefaction of sorted-subset datasets, despite the large sequencing depth. Sampling was restricted to blood, and TCR repertoires in tissues likely differ from the TCR repertoires found in blood. Compared with non-shared clonotypes, clonotypes shared by all four sorted-subset donors had higher generation probabilities. Based on pairwise subsampling, the degree of clonotype sharing among donors was expected to be affected by sequencing depth. Larger estimated clonotype richness was generally found for naive subsets than for memory subsets. Sharing across a handful of donors was observed for approximately 4.6% of naive CD4, under 4% of naive CD8, roughly 2.4% of memory CD4, and around 0.42% of memory CD8 clonotypes.

Using the deep immunoSEQ assay, TCR CDR3 regions were amplified from genomic DNA by multiplex PCR. Extracted genomic DNA from each cell subset was distributed evenly across all wells of several immunoSEQ 96-well plates, and each plate was treated as a replicate. Each replicate PCR for sorted subsets received approximately 200 ng genomic DNA, equal to about 29,000 T cell genomes. Purified libraries were quantified with a Qubit 3.0 fluorometer, sized on a Bioanalyzer 2100, and re-quantified with the KAPA Library Quantification kit. Each immunoSEQ 96-well plate was sequenced on its own single-read 150-cycle Illumina NextSeq 550 flow cell. The source study handled its data this way. Because the immunoSEQ output held only junctional sequences and lacked quality scores, the filtering could not match the filtering applied to full-length reads. To assign V/J genes and CDR3, sequences were annotated using PyIR, a Python wrapper for IgBLAST v1.9, with IMGT germline references. Reads with weak V/J assignments (E-value above 1e-6), missing CDR3, stop codons, out-of-frame junctions, or ambiguous translated residues were removed. V3J clonotypes were defined as sequences sharing an identical inferred V gene, J gene, and CDR3 amino acid sequence. To compute the percentage overlap between repertoires, the number of shared unique clonotypes was divided by the size of the smaller repertoire. Repertoire richness was assessed with RTK rarefaction, the Chao1 estimator, and Recon v2.1 estimates of unobserved clonotypes. OLGA was used to compute generation probabilities for all TCRbeta clonotypes that the gDNA method yielded from a handful of donors. The immuneACCESS repertoire file appears here via TCRdb, limited to in-frame rearrangements. These files lack a portion of the clones; in checked studies, under half of the deficit traces to unresolved V genes, and the cause of the others is not known. Clone size and V and J calls were adopted from that table, with D and trimming inferred from the DNA. Recorded for this sample are about 2 million clones; over 85% of them occurred a single time. The ten biggest clones cover 0.13% of the sample.

As concerns this clone: Its antigen target is currently unknown. No much larger clone exists at a distance of one base, and base qualities are not known.

The sequenced material came from naive CD4+ T cells sorted from blood. Explained via the paper, the cell subset or site label denotes: CD45RA+ positively selected. The rearrangement joined TRBV18 to TRBJ1-1; the D segment could be TRBD1, given 5 matching bases. This receptor was obtained from a man between 18 and 35 years old in good health. The CDR3 is CASSPPGLLEAFF. Here is the DNA: TGTGCCAGCTCACCACCGGGACTCCTTGAAGCTTTCTTT.